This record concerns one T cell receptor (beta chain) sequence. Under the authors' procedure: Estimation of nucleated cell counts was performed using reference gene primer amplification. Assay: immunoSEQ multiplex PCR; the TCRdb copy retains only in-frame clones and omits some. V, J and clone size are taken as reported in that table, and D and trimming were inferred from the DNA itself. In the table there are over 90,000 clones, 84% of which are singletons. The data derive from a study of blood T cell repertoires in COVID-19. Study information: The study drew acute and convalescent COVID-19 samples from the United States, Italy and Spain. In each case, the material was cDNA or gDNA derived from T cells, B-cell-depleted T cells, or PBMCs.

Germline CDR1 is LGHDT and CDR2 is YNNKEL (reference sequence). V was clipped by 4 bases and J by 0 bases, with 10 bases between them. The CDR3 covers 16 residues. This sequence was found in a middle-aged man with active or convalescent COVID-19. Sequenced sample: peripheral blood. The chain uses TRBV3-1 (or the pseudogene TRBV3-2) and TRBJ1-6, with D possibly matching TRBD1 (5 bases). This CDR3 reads CASSPGGSSYNSPLHF. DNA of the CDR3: TGTGCCAGCAGCCCGGGGGGGAGCTCCTATAATTCACCCCTCCACTTT.